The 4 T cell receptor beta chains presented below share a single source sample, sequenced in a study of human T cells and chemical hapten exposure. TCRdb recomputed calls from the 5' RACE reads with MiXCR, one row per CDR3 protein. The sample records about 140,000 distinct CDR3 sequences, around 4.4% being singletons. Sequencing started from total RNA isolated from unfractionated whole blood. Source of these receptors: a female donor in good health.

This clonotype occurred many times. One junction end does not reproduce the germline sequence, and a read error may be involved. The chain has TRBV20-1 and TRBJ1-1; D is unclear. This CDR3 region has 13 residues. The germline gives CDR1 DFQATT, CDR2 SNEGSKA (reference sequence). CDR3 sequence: CSARVRPNPEAFF. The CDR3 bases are TGCAGTGCTAGAGTCCGTCCGAACCCTGAAGCTTTCTTT.

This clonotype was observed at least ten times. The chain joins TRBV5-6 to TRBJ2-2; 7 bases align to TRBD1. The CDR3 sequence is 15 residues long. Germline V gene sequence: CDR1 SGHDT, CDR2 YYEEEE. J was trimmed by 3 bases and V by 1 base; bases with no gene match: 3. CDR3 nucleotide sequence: TGTGCCAGCAGCTTGACAGGGGCGGACACCGGGGAGCTGTTTTTT. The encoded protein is CASSLTGADTGELFF.

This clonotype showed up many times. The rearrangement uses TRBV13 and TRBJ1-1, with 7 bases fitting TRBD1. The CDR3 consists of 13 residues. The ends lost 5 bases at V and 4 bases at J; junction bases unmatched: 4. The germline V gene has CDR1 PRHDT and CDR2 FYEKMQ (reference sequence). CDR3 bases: TGTGCCAGCAGCCCGACAGGGATCACTGAAGCTTTCTTT. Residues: CASSPTGITEAFF.

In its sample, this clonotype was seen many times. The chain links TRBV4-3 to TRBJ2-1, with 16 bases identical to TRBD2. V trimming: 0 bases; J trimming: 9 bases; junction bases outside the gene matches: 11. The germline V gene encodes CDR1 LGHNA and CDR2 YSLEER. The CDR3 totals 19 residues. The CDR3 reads CASSQDTGLAGGRSSEQFF. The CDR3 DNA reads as TGCGCCAGCAGCCAAGATACGGGACTAGCGGGGGGGCGATCCTCTGAGCAGTTCTTC.